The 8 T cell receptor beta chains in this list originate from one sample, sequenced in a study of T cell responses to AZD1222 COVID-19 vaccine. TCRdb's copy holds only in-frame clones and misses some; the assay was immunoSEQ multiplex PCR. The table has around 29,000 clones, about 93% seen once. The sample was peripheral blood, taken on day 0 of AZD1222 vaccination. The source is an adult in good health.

CDR3 sequence: CASSRGGTGEQYF. The CDR3 coding sequence is TGTGCCAGCAGTAGGGGGGGGACCGGCGAGCAGTACTTC. This chain links TRBV6-5 with TRBJ2-7; weak D call: TRBD2 (7 bases). V was trimmed by 5 bases and J by 6 bases, leaving 14 bases between them. The length of the CDR3 is 13 residues. Germline loops: CDR1 MNHEY, CDR2 SVGAGI.

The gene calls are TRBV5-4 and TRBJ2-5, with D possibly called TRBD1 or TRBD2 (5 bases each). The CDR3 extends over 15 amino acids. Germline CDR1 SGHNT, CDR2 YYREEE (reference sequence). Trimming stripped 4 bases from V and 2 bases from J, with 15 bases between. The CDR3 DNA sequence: TGTGCCAGCAGCCACTCGGGACCTACACAAGAGACCCAGTACTTC. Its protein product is CASSHSGPTQETQYF.

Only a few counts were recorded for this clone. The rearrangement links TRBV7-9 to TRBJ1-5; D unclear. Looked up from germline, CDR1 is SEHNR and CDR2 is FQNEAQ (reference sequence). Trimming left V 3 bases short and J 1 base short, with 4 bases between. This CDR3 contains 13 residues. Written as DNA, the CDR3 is TGTGCCAGCAGCTTCGACAGCAATCAGCCCCAGCATTTT. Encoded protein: CASSFDSNQPQHF.

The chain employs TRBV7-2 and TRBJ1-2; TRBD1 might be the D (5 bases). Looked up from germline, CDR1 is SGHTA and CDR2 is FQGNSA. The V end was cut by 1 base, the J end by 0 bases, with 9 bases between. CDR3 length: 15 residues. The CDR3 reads CASSLDPGANYGYTF. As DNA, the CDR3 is TGTGCCAGCAGCTTAGATCCGGGGGCTAACTATGGCTACACCTTC.

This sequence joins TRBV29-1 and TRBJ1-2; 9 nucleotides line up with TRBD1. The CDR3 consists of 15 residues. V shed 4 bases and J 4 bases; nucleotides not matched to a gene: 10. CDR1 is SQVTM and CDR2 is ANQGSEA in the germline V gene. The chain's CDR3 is CSVGAGQGIVYGYTF. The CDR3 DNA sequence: TGCAGCGTTGGGGCCGGACAGGGGATAGTCTATGGCTACACCTTC.

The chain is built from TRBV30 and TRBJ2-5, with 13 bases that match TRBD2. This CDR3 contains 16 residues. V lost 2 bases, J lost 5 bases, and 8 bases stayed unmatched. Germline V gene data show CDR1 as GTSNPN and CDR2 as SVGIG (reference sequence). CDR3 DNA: TGTGCCTGGAGTAACGGGACTAGCGGGATCCGCGAGACCCAGTACTTC. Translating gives CAWSNGTSGIRETQYF.

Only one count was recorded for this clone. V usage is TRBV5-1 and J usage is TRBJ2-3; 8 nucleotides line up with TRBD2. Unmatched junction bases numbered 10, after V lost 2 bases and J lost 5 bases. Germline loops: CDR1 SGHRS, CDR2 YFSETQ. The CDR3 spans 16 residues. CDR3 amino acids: CASSLGAGGLRDTQYF. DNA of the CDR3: TGCGCCAGCAGCTTAGGCGCGGGGGGCCTTCGAGATACGCAGTATTTT.

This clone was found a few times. The CDR3 coding sequence is TGCAGCGGTACAGGGGATCGAGGCTACACCTTC. Protein product: CSGTGDRGYTF. The chain uses TRBV29-1 and TRBJ1-2; 7 bases align to TRBD1. V was pared by 7 bases and J by 8 bases, with 7 bases of the junction left unmatched. CDR3 length: 11 residues. Germline assignment: CDR1 SQVTM and CDR2 ANQGSEA.